The 27 T cell receptor beta chains below all came from one sample that was sequenced in a study of blood T cell repertoires in COVID-19. TCRdb's copy holds only in-frame clones and misses some; the assay was immunoSEQ multiplex PCR. This table holds 30,000 to 35,000 clones, approximately 82% found once. Sequenced: peripheral blood. Every receptor here comes from a man aged 80 or over with active or convalescent COVID-19.

This clone was counted only a few times. This chain connects TRBV12-3 or TRBV12-4 to TRBJ1-2, with D perhaps TRBD1 (6 bases). V was pared by 4 bases and J by 5 bases, with 8 bases between. This CDR3 spans 12 amino acids. CDR3 DNA sequence: TGTGCCAGCAGTTCAGGGGATTATGGCTACACCTTC. Translation: CASSSGDYGYTF.

The V call is TRBV21-1, the J call TRBJ2-7; the D segment call TRBD2 is taken from the table without a DNA check. TRBV21-1 is termed a pseudogene. The CDR3 extends over 18 amino acids. DNA for the CDR3: TGTGCCAGCGTAGGTACGGGACTAGCGGGGGGGCGCCTGGGCGAGCAGTACTTC. Amino acid sequence: CASVGTGLAGGRLGEQYF.

This clone has a single count. The chain uses TRBV27 and TRBJ2-1; 8 nucleotides line up with TRBD2. The CDR3 is made up of 16 amino acids. Germline values: CDR1 MNHEY, CDR2 SMNVEV (reference sequence). The J segment lost 4 bases and the V segment lost 0 bases, leaving 5 bases of the junction unmatched. The CDR3 DNA sequence: TGTGCCAGCAGTTTATCGACGGGACTAGGATACAATGAGCAGTTCTTC. This gives the protein CASSLSTGLGYNEQFF.

This clone came up once. This chain uses TRBV7-8 with TRBJ2-1; a possible D gene is TRBD1 (5 bases). Germline CDR1 and CDR2: SGHVS and FQNEAQ. V shed 5 bases and J shed 7 bases, with 27 bases lying between them. This CDR3 contains 18 residues. The CDR3, as DNA: TGTGCCAGCAGCCCCACGAGACTGGGGCTGGAAAGTTTAAATGAGCAGTTCTTC. It is translated as CASSPTRLGLESLNEQFF.

This clone was detected once. The chain combines TRBV7-9 with TRBJ1-1; D may be TRBD1 (6 bases). Germline V lookup: CDR1 SEHNR, CDR2 FQNEAQ (reference sequence). Between the trimmed V and J ends, which lost 4 bases and 0 bases, there was a span of 12 bases. This CDR3 has 15 amino acids. CDR3 DNA sequence: TGTGCCAGCAGCTCAAACCGGGACATGAACACTGAAGCTTTCTTT. Protein product: CASSSNRDMNTEAFF.

This clone was counted once. The chain has TRBV19 and TRBJ2-7; 13 bases map to TRBD2. CDR1 LNHDA and CDR2 SQIVND come from the germline V gene (reference sequence). This CDR3 spans 16 amino acids. The junction had 5 bases not matched to a gene; V was cut back by 0 bases and J by 6 bases. The CDR3 here is CASSIDSTSGRAEQYF. The CDR3 bases are TGTGCCAGTAGTATAGATTCCACTAGCGGGAGGGCCGAGCAGTACTTC.

The V call is TRBV7-2, the J call TRBJ2-7, with D maybe TRBD1 (5 bases). Germline CDR1 and CDR2: SGHTA and FQGNSA. The CDR3 has 13 residues. V was trimmed by 4 bases and J by 5 bases, leaving 12 bases between them. The CDR3 DNA reads TGTGCCAGCAGCTCTGCAGGGCTTCACGAGCAGTACTTC. Translated: CASSSAGLHEQYF.

The chain combines TRBV11-2 with TRBJ1-5; TRBD1 matches 9 bases. CDR1 is SGHAT and CDR2 is FQNNGV in the germline V gene. V dropped 0 bases and J dropped 9; count of bases not matched to a gene: 6. This CDR3 region has 15 residues. The CDR3 DNA reads as TGTGCCAGCAGCTTAGATCAAACAGGGGGCCTGCCCCAGCATTTT. It specifies CASSLDQTGGLPQHF.

The gene calls are TRBV5-1 and TRBJ2-1; TRBD2 might be the D (6 bases). The CDR3 has 16 residues. Germline lookup yields CDR1 SGHRS and CDR2 YFSETQ. The germline V and J ends were trimmed by 0 bases and 7 bases, with 17 bases remaining between them. The CDR3 DNA is TGCGCCAGCAGCTTGGGGCCGGGACTGGGGGTGAATGAGCAGTTCTTC. Amino acids: CASSLGPGLGVNEQFF.

The chain employs TRBV28 and TRBJ1-2; tentative D call: TRBD1 (6 bases). This CDR3 has 14 residues. V was cut by 3 bases and J by 5 bases, with 13 bases left in between. Germline lookup yields CDR1 MDHEN and CDR2 SYDVKM. CDR3 nucleotides: TGTGCCAGCAGTTTCCTCGCAGGGGCATATGGCTACACCTTC. Amino acids: CASSFLAGAYGYTF.

V usage is TRBV28 and J usage is TRBJ1-1; D remains ambiguous. The V gene lost 7 bases and the J gene lost 1 base, with 7 bases spanning the gap. This CDR3 contains 12 residues. Germline V gives CDR1 MDHEN, CDR2 SYDVKM. CDR3 DNA: TGTGCCAGCAATATGAGGAACACTGAAGCTTTCTTT. This sequence encodes CASNMRNTEAFF.

This chain uses TRBV28 with TRBJ1-2; a weak D match, TRBD1 (5 bases). Germline CDR1 and CDR2: MDHEN and SYDVKM. This CDR3 spans 11 amino acids. CDR3 sequence: CAARGTYGYTF. The CDR3 DNA follows: TGTGCAGCTCGGGGGACTTATGGCTACACCTTC.

The rearrangement joins TRBV23-1 to TRBJ2-1; 16 positions agree with TRBD2. Being an ORF, TRBV23-1 has a function that is uncertain. The CDR3 covers 17 residues. V gave up 0 bases and J gave up 9 bases; unmatched junction bases: 5. CDR3 DNA sequence: TGCGCCAGCAGTCAATCGGGACTAGCGGGAGGGCTTACTGAGCAGTTCTTC. It codes for CASSQSGLAGGLTEQFF.

The J gene is TRBJ2-3, the V gene TRBV15, with TRBD2 matching 10 bases. Germline CDR1 LNHNV, CDR2 YYDKDF (reference sequence). Germline trimming cut 0 bases from V and 3 bases from J; bases unmatched to any gene: 6. This CDR3 region has 17 residues. The CDR3 is CATSRESGRAWTDTQYF. DNA for the CDR3: TGTGCCACCAGCAGAGAAAGCGGGAGGGCGTGGACAGATACGCAGTATTTT.

V and J are TRBV2 and TRBJ2-1; 9 nucleotides match TRBD1. J was trimmed by 6 bases and V by 3 bases; bases with no gene match: 6. CDR1 and CDR2 (germline): SNHLY, FYNNEI. This CDR3 region has 15 residues. The CDR3 DNA reads as TGTGCCAGCAGTGAGGGACAGGGCAAGAGCAATGAGCAGTTCTTC. This sequence encodes CASSEGQGKSNEQFF. Drawing the rest from reference TRBV2 and TRBJ2-1, the complete variable domain is EPEVTQTPSHQVTQMGQEVILRCVPISNHLYFYWYRQILGQKVEFLVSFYNNEISEKSEIFDDQFSVERPDGSNFTLKIRSTKLEDSAMYFCASSEGQGKSNEQFFGPGTRLTVL.

The chain couples TRBV19 to TRBJ1-2; D may be TRBD1 (5 bases). The CDR3 is made up of 13 amino acids. Between the trimmed V and J ends, which lost 8 bases and 1 base, there was a span of 11 bases. The germline gives CDR1 LNHDA, CDR2 SQIVND (reference sequence). For the CDR3, the DNA is TGTGCCAGTCGGACCAGGGATAACTATGGCTACACCTTC. Protein product: CASRTRDNYGYTF.

The chain employs TRBV6-2 or TRBV6-3 and TRBJ2-7; TRBD2 agrees at 10 bases. The germline V gene encodes CDR1 MNHEY and CDR2 SVGEGT. This CDR3 contains 16 residues. Losses at the gene ends were 4 bases for V and 7 bases for J; bases not matched to a gene: 13. CDR3 coding DNA: TGTGCCAGCAGTTCACGGAGCGGGAGGGCTAGGAGGGAGCAGTACTTC. It specifies CASSSRSGRARREQYF.

This chain connects TRBV11-2 to TRBJ2-3, with TRBD2 identical over 9 bases. Germline CDR1 is SGHAT and CDR2 is FQNNGV. V shed 5 bases and J 2 bases; nucleotides not matched to a gene: 14. The CDR3 is 18 residues long. The CDR3 nucleotides are TGTGCCAGCAGCCAAAGGCGCCACGCGGGAGGGCCCACAGATACGCAGTATTTT. It translates to CASSQRRHAGGPTDTQYF.

The CDR3 here is CASSPPTGVMGEAFF. The CDR3, as DNA: TGTGCCAGCTCACCACCGACAGGGGTTATGGGTGAAGCTTTCTTT. The V gene is TRBV18, the J gene TRBJ1-1; 8 bases align to TRBD1. Germline lookup yields CDR1 KGHSH and CDR2 LQKENI. CDR3 length equals 15 residues. V lost 0 bases to trimming and J lost 7 bases; unmatched junction nucleotides: 7.

CDR3 loop: CASSSGQGLIRYEQYF. The CDR3 DNA is TGTGCCAGCAGCTCCGGACAGGGGCTAATACGGTACGAGCAGTACTTC. The chain carries TRBV28 and TRBJ2-7, with 9 bases fitting TRBD1. Per germline, CDR1 MDHEN and CDR2 SYDVKM. V gave up 6 bases and J gave up 4 bases; unmatched junction bases: 13. CDR3 size: 16 residues.

The chain uses TRBV5-6 and TRBJ2-1, with TRBD1 identical over 9 bases. Germline V gene data show CDR1 as SGHDT and CDR2 as YYEEEE. Trimming removed 4 bases from V and 2 bases from J; junction bases left unmatched: 7. The CDR3 has 16 residues. In DNA form, the CDR3 reads TGTGCCAGCAGCCGGACAGGGGTAGTTCCCTACAATGAGCAGTTCTTC. Translated: CASSRTGVVPYNEQFF.

In its sample, this clone was seen a few times. The V and J genes are TRBV7-8 and TRBJ2-7; 7 bases map to TRBD2. The J segment lost 6 bases and the V segment lost 7 bases, leaving 9 bases of the junction unmatched. The CDR3 length is 13 residues. The germline V gene encodes CDR1 SGHVS and CDR2 FQNEAQ. CDR3 nucleotide sequence: TGTGCCAGCAAGGTGGGAGGGTATTCCGAGCAGTACTTC. It yields the protein CASKVGGYSEQYF.

The gene calls are TRBV18 and TRBJ2-7, with 9 positions matching TRBD1. This CDR3 spans 12 amino acids. The germline gives CDR1 KGHSH, CDR2 LQKENI. The V segment lost 4 bases and the J segment 7 bases; nucleotides outside the gene matches: 2. In DNA, the CDR3 is TGTGCCAGCTCACTGGACAGGGGTGAGCAGTACTTC. This encodes CASSLDRGEQYF.

The V call is TRBV7-2, the J call TRBJ1-6; a possible D gene is TRBD1 (6 bases). CDR1 is SGHTA, CDR2 FQGNSA, per germline. V lost 4 bases to trimming and J lost 8 bases, with 9 bases between them. This CDR3 contains 13 residues. In DNA form, the CDR3 reads TGTGCCAGCAGCTATAACAGGGATTCACCCCTCCACTTT. It encodes CASSYNRDSPLHF.

The rearrangement uses TRBV6-5 and TRBJ1-1; D is possibly TRBD1 (5 bases). The CDR3 contains 15 residues. Trimming removed 6 bases at V and 4 bases at J, with 18 bases between. Germline assignment: CDR1 MNHEY and CDR2 SVGAGI. The CDR3, as DNA: TGTGCCAGCAGCCATTGGGCTACCCAGGGCACTGAAGCTTTCTTT. It yields the protein CASSHWATQGTEAFF.

The CDR3 loop reads CASSIMGGRAHEQYF. CDR3 in DNA: TGTGCCAGTAGTATAATGGGCGGGAGGGCCCACGAGCAGTACTTC. This chain joins TRBV19 and TRBJ2-7, with 9 bases lining up with TRBD2. The CDR3 contains 15 residues. The V segment lost 2 bases and the J segment 5 bases; nucleotides outside the gene matches: 7. CDR1 and CDR2 (germline): LNHDA, SQIVND (reference sequence).

The rearrangement uses TRBV27 and TRBJ1-2; D is ambiguous. The CDR3 totals 13 residues. V was cut by 5 bases and J by 0 bases, with 7 bases left in between. Germline lookup yields CDR1 MNHEY and CDR2 SMNVEV (reference sequence). The CDR3 DNA reads TGTGCCAGCAGTCTCGGAGCTAACTATGGCTACACCTTC. This encodes CASSLGANYGYTF.